Listed below are T cell receptor beta chains from one sample, sequenced in a study of T-cell memory formation after mild COVID-19. TCRdb passed the 5' RACE reads through MiXCR, listing each CDR3 protein once. The sample yields 350,000 to 500,000 distinct CDR3 sequences, 23% seen once. Sequences were obtained from PBMCs or a T cell subset sorted from them (not recorded which). The origin of the receptors is an adult woman who had mild COVID-19 (a few samples of this study predate the infection). Cell type and time point are not known. CDR3s include the opening cysteine and the closing phenylalanine or tryptophan. A D gene is named only where the DNA matches it firmly. Clone size is stated in some rows and not others, as once, few, many or a class when expanded.

J: TRBJ1-1
size: NA
D: NA
V: TRBV4-3
DNA: TGCGCCAGCAGCCAAGAAATGCGGGGGGGTGAAGCTTTCTTT
CDR3: CASSQEMRGGEAFF

J: TRBJ2-3
size: NA
D: TRBD1
V: TRBV29-1
DNA: TGCAGCGCGTGGACAGGGGGCACAGATACGCAGTATTTT
CDR3: CSAWTGGTDTQYF

J: TRBJ1-2
size: NA
D: TRBD1
V: TRBV24-1
DNA: TGTGCCACCAGTGAAAGCGGACAGGGTCTCTACACCTTC
CDR3: CATSESGQGLYTF

J: TRBJ2-7
size: NA
D: NA
V: TRBV18
DNA: TGTGCCAGCTCTCCACAGGGCCAAGAGCAGTACTTC
CDR3: CASSPQGQEQYF

J: TRBJ2-7
size: NA
D: TRBD2
V: TRBV24-1
DNA: TGTGCCACCAGTGACGGCAGGCGGGGGAGCTCCTACGAGCAGTACTTC
CDR3: CATSDGRRGSSYEQYF

J: TRBJ2-3
size: NA
D: NA
V: TRBV11-2
DNA: TGTGCCAGCAGCTTAGATGGTGCCCGGACAGATACGCAGTATTTT
CDR3: CASSLDGARTDTQYF

J: TRBJ1-2
size: NA
D: TRBD1
V: TRBV5-4
DNA: TGTGCCAGCAGCTTGACGGGACAGGGGGGCTATGGCTACACCTTC
CDR3: CASSLTGQGGYGYTF

J: TRBJ1-4
size: NA
D: NA
V: TRBV7-9
DNA: TGTGCCAGCAGCCCCGCCGTGAGTGGTGAAAAACTGTTTTTT
CDR3: CASSPAVSGEKLFF

J: TRBJ1-1
size: NA
D: NA
V: TRBV5-8
DNA: TGTGCCAGCAGCCTGATAGGGACGCTGAACACTGAAGCTTTCTTT
CDR3: CASSLIGTLNTEAFF

J: TRBJ2-3
size: few
D: NA
V: TRBV7-9
DNA: TGTGCCAGCAGACTTATCGCCTTCTCCAGGGGGGTGGCAGATACGCAGTATTTT
CDR3: CASRLIAFSRGVADTQYF

J: TRBJ1-2
size: few
D: TRBD1
V: TRBV4-1
DNA: TGCGCCAGCAGCCAAGATCTGGGACAGGGAGGGATTAACTATGGCTACACCTTC
CDR3: CASSQDLGQGGINYGYTF

J: TRBJ2-2
size: NA
D: NA
V: TRBV6-5
DNA: TGTGCCAGCAGTTACGGGGTGGGAGATACCGGGGAGCTGTTTTTT
CDR3: CASSYGVGDTGELFF

J: TRBJ1-1
size: few
D: NA
V: TRBV3-1
DNA: TGTGCCAGCAGCCAAGACGGGGTGGGAAACACTGAAGCTTTCTTT
CDR3: CASSQDGVGNTEAFF

J: TRBJ2-3
size: many
D: NA
V: TRBV7-9
DNA: TGTGCCAGCAGCCAGGTCTCTAGCACAGATACGCAGTATTTT
CDR3: CASSQVSSTDTQYF

J: TRBJ2-7
size: few
D: NA
V: TRBV7-3
DNA: TGTGCCAGCAGCTTAAGTCGGGAGTCCGAGCAGTACTTC
CDR3: CASSLSRESEQYF

J: TRBJ2-3
size: medium-sized
D: NA
V: TRBV7-8
DNA: TGTGCCAGCGGCTTGACCCCCTACACAGATACGCAGTATTTT
CDR3: CASGLTPYTDTQYF

J: TRBJ2-2
size: NA
D: NA
V: TRBV5-1
DNA: TGCGCCAGCAGCCCTACCCCAGGGCGAACCGGGGAGCTGTTTTTT
CDR3: CASSPTPGRTGELFF

J: TRBJ2-1
size: NA
D: TRBD2
V: TRBV5-1
DNA: TGCGCCAGCAGCGCCGCGGGACTAGTCTACAATGAGCAGTTCTTC
CDR3: CASSAAGLVYNEQFF

J: TRBJ2-7
size: NA
D: NA
V: TRBV6-2/TRBV6-3
DNA: TGTGCCAGCAGTTATGCGACCTACGAGCAGTACTTC
CDR3: CASSYATYEQYF

J: TRBJ2-7
size: NA
D: NA
V: TRBV4-1
DNA: TGCGCCAGCAGCCAAGGAGGGAGAGGAGGCTCCTACGAGCAGTACTTC
CDR3: CASSQGGRGGSYEQYF

J: TRBJ2-3
size: NA
D: NA
V: TRBV30
DNA: TGTGCCTGGAGTTCCGGGGCCGAACCACTTACAGATACGCAGTATTTT
CDR3: CAWSSGAEPLTDTQYF

J: TRBJ2-5
size: few
D: NA
V: TRBV7-2
DNA: TGTGCCAGCAGACCGAAAACTGGAGGGGGGACCCAGTACTTC
CDR3: CASRPKTGGGTQYF

J: TRBJ2-7
size: few
D: NA
V: TRBV6-5
DNA: TGTGCCAGCAGTACCCCCGGGAGTCAAAGAGGCGGCGAGCAGTACTTC
CDR3: CASSTPGSQRGGEQYF

J: TRBJ2-1
size: NA
D: NA
V: TRBV9
DNA: TGTGCCAGCAGCGTAGCGGGGAGCGGATCACACAATGAGCAGTTCTTC
CDR3: CASSVAGSGSHNEQFF

J: TRBJ2-3
size: few
D: NA
V: TRBV5-1
DNA: TGCGCCAGCAGCTCCGGGGGCCCACAGGGAGATACGCAGTATTTT
CDR3: CASSSGGPQGDTQYF

J: TRBJ2-1
size: NA
D: TRBD2
V: TRBV13
DNA: TGTGCCAGCAGCTCCCGTCCCGGGACTAGTACGGCTTCAGAAAAGCAGTTCTTC
CDR3: CASSSRPGTSTASEKQFF